Below are 16 T cell receptor beta chains sequenced from a single sample in a study of cytomegalovirus exposure and HLA in healthy donors. PCR employed 60 Vbeta and 13 Jbeta primers. The data were produced by immunoSEQ multiplex PCR, yet TCRdb's version contains in-frame clones alone and is incomplete. The repertoire includes approximately 200,000 clones, more than 65% of them detected once, and approximately 1.5% sits in the top ten. Sequences were obtained from PBMCs. The receptors originated from a girl between 10 and 17 years old in good health and CMV-seropositive.

The gene calls are TRBV7-2 and TRBJ2-3; tentative D call: TRBD1 (5 bases). Trimming removed 3 bases at V and 2 bases at J, with 9 bases between. Germline CDR1 reads SGHTA; CDR2 reads FQGNSA. CDR3 length: 14 amino acids. For the CDR3, the DNA is TGTGCCAGCAGCTTCAGACAGAACACAGATACGCAGTATTTT. This sequence encodes CASSFRQNTDTQYF.

This rearrangement joins TRBV30 to TRBJ2-2; 8 bases fit TRBD1. The J segment lost 3 bases and the V segment lost 4 bases, leaving 7 bases of the junction unmatched. Germline CDR1 GTSNPN, CDR2 SVGIG (reference sequence). The CDR3 has 15 amino acids. CDR3 bases: TGTGCCTGGACGCGTAAACAGGGGGACACCGGGGAGCTGTTTTTT. Residues: CAWTRKQGDTGELFF.

The chain employs TRBV12-5 and TRBJ2-2; no clear D. CDR3 length: 14 residues. Per the germline V gene, CDR1 is LGHNT and CDR2 is FRNRAP. V was cut by 3 bases and J by 2 bases, with 7 bases left in between. The CDR3 DNA sequence: TGTGCTAGTGGTTTTGCGACTAACACCGGGGAGCTGTTTTTT. It is translated as CASGFATNTGELFF.

The rearrangement joins TRBV9 to TRBJ1-2; 7 bases align to TRBD1. The trim removed 1 base at V and 4 bases at J, leaving 4 bases unmatched. This CDR3 comprises 14 residues. Germline assignment: CDR1 SGDLS and CDR2 YYNGEE. The CDR3 protein is CASSVTGAGYGYTF. In DNA form, the CDR3 reads TGTGCCAGCAGCGTAACAGGGGCTGGCTATGGCTACACCTTC.

The V and J genes are TRBV7-2 and TRBJ2-7, with 9 bases lining up with TRBD1. After removal of 4 bases from V and 7 bases from J, the junction contained 8 bases not matched to a gene. Per germline, CDR1 SGHTA and CDR2 FQGNSA. The CDR3 has 14 residues. The CDR3 loop reads CASSSRDRALEQYF. The CDR3 bases are TGTGCCAGCAGCTCCCGGGACAGGGCCTTGGAGCAGTACTTC.

The chain uses TRBV19 and TRBJ2-1; no reliable D call. Trimming removed 4 bases at V and 0 bases at J, with 7 bases between. Germline V CDR1 and CDR2: LNHDA, SQIVND (reference sequence). This CDR3 comprises 14 residues. CDR3 sequence reads: CASSKHLSYNEQFF. The CDR3 bases are TGTGCCAGTAGTAAGCATCTCTCCTACAATGAGCAGTTCTTC.

About this clone: Other DNA sequences in the same sample also yield this CDR3. CDR3 protein: CASSYSAGNTEAFF. The DNA for the CDR3 is TGTGCCAGCAGTTACTCAGCGGGGAACACTGAAGCTTTCTTT. The chain has TRBV6-5 and TRBJ1-1; no firm D call. CDR3 length: 14 residues. V shed 0 bases and J shed 1 base, with 6 bases lying between them. Germline V gives CDR1 MNHEY, CDR2 SVGAGI.

The V and J genes are TRBV5-1 and TRBJ2-3; 13 bases agree with TRBD2. Germline V CDR1 and CDR2: SGHRS, YFSETQ. J lost 6 bases, V lost 4 bases, and 14 bases had no gene match. The CDR3 has 18 residues. This CDR3 reads CASSLGLAGVVSQDTQYF. In nucleotides, the CDR3 is TGCGCCAGCAGCCTCGGACTAGCGGGGGTCGTTTCACAGGATACGCAGTATTTT.

The chain uses TRBV6-1 and TRBJ2-2, with D unclear. CDR1 is MNHNS, CDR2 SASEGT, per germline. V lost 0 bases, J lost 6 bases, and 8 bases lay in between. The CDR3 contains 14 residues. CDR3 in DNA: TGTGCCAGCAGTGAAGCAGGAGCGTCCGGGGAGCTGTTTTTT. It specifies CASSEAGASGELFF.

The rearrangement links TRBV18 to TRBJ2-3, with TRBD2 matching 13 bases. The V gene end was trimmed by 3 bases and the J gene end by 4 bases; junction bases not matched to a gene: 22. This CDR3 contains 22 residues. Germline loops: CDR1 KGHSH, CDR2 LQKENI. CDR3 protein: CASSPITSGTSGDPAYADTQYF. In DNA form, the CDR3 reads TGTGCCAGCTCACCTATCACGAGCGGGACTAGCGGGGACCCCGCCTACGCAGATACGCAGTATTTT. Based on the CDR3 plus reference TRBV18 and TRBJ2-3, the full variable domain is NAGVMQNPRHLVRRRGQEARLRCSPMKGHSHVYWYRQLPEEGLKFMVYLQKENIIDESGMPKERFSAEFPKEGPSILRIQQVVRGDSAAYFCASSPITSGTSGDPAYADTQYFGPGTRLTVL.

This chain links TRBV30 with TRBJ1-5; a possible D gene is TRBD1 (6 bases). Germline CDR1 reads GTSNPN; CDR2 reads SVGIG (reference sequence). The CDR3 contains 17 residues. Trimming shortened V by 2 bases and J by 2 bases, and 19 bases separated the two germline ends. The CDR3 loop is CAWSKGKTGNGNQPQHF. The CDR3, as DNA: TGTGCCTGGAGTAAAGGGAAAACAGGGAATGGCAATCAGCCCCAGCATTTT.

The chain combines TRBV18 with TRBJ2-7, with 8 bases identical to TRBD1. The germline V gene encodes CDR1 KGHSH and CDR2 LQKENI. The J segment lost 4 bases and the V segment lost 2 bases, leaving 4 bases of the junction unmatched. CDR3 length: 14 amino acids. For the CDR3, the DNA is TGTGCCAGCTCACCAGGACAGGGTCGGTACGAGCAGTACTTC. This codes for CASSPGQGRYEQYF.

This clone was seen just once. The chain combines TRBV5-6 with TRBJ2-1, with 7 bases aligning to TRBD1. With V trimmed by 4 bases and J by 4 bases, 14 bases remained unmatched. Germline CDR1 reads SGHDT; CDR2 reads YYEEEE. The CDR3 is 17 residues long. CDR3 sequence: CASSTESTGAPYNEQFF. CDR3 coding DNA: TGTGCCAGCAGCACAGAATCTACAGGGGCACCTTACAATGAGCAGTTCTTC.

The V gene is TRBV2, the J gene TRBJ2-2; a weak D match, TRBD2 (5 bases). CDR3 length: 16 amino acids. CDR1 and CDR2 from the germline V gene are SNHLY and FYNNEI. V shed 1 base and J shed 1 base, with 10 bases lying between them. The CDR3 region is CASSEGGSVNTGELFF. CDR3 coding DNA: TGTGCCAGCAGTGAAGGAGGGTCGGTGAACACCGGGGAGCTGTTTTTT.

The V gene is TRBV29-1, the J gene TRBJ2-7, with a tentative D call TRBD1 (6 bases). Germline-derived CDR1 and CDR2 are SQVTM and ANQGSEA. Trimming removed 0 bases from V and 3 bases from J, with 15 bases in between. The CDR3 is 15 residues long. The CDR3 DNA sequence: TGCAGCGTTGAAGACCCTCAGGGGCTTATCTACGAGCAGTACTTC. This sequence encodes CSVEDPQGLIYEQYF.

This clone was recorded a few times. The rearrangement joins TRBV6-6 to TRBJ2-1; D gene ambiguous. Germline CDR1 reads MNHNY; CDR2 reads SVGAGI (reference sequence). The CDR3 contains 12 residues. Trimming removed 10 bases from V and 3 bases from J, with 10 bases in between. The DNA for the CDR3 is TGTGCCACCGGTCGTCACTACAATGAGCAGTTCTTC. As protein: CATGRHYNEQFF.